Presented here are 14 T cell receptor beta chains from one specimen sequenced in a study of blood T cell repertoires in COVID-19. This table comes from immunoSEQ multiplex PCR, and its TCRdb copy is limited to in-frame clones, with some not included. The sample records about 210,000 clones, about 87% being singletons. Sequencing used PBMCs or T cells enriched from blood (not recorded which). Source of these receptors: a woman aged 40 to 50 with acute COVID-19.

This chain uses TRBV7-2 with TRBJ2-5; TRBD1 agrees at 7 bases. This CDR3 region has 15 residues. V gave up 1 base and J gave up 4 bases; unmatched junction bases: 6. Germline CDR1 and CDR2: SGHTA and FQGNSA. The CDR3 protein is CASSLGDRERETQYF. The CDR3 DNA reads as TGTGCCAGCAGCTTAGGGGACAGAGAAAGAGAGACCCAGTACTTC. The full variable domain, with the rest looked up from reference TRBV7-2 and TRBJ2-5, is GAGVSQSPSNKVTEKGKDVELRCDPISGHTALYWYRQSLGQGLEFLIYFQGNSAPDKSGLPSDRFSAERTGGSVSTLTIQRTQQEDSAVYLCASSLGDRERETQYFGPGTRLLVL.

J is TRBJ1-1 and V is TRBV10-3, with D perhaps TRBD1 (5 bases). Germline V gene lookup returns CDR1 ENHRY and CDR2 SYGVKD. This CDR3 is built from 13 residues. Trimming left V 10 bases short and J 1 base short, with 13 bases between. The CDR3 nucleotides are TGTGCCACAAAGGGGCCTCCGAACACTGAAGCTTTCTTT. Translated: CATKGPPNTEAFF.

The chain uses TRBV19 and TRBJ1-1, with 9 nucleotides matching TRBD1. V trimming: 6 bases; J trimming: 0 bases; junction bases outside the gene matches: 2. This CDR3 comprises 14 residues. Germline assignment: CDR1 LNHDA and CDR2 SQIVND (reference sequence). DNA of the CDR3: TGTGCCAGTAGGGACAGGGGTTTGAACACTGAAGCTTTCTTT. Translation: CASRDRGLNTEAFF. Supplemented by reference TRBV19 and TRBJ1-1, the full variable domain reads DGGITQSPKYLFRKEGQNVTLSCEQNLNHDAMYWYRQDPGQGLRLIYYSQIVNDFQKGDIAEGYSVSREKKESFPLTVTSAQKNPTAFYLCASRDRGLNTEAFFGQGTRLTVV.

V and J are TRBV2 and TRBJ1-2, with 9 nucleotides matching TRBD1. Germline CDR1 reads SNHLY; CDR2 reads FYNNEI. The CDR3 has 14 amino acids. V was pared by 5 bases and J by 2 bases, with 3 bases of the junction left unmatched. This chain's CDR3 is CASSPGTGNYGYTF. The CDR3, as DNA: TGTGCCAGCAGTCCCGGGACAGGGAACTATGGCTACACCTTC. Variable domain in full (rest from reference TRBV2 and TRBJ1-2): EPEVTQTPSHQVTQMGQEVILRCVPISNHLYFYWYRQILGQKVEFLVSFYNNEISEKSEIFDDQFSVERPDGSNFTLKIRSTKLEDSAMYFCASSPGTGNYGYTFGSGTRLTVV.

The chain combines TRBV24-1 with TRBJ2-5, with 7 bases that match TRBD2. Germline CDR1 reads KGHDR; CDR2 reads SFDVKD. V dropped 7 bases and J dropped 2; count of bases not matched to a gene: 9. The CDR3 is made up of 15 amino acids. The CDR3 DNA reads TGTGCCACCAGCGCGGGAGAAGCGATACAAGAGACCCAGTACTTC. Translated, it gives CATSAGEAIQETQYF.

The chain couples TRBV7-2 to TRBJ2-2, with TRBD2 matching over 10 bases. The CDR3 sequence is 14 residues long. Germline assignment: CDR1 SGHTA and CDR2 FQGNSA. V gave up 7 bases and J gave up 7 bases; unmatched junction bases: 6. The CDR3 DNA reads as TGTGCCAGCATTAGCGGGGGGCTGATCGGGGAGCTGTTTTTT. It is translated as CASISGGLIGELFF.

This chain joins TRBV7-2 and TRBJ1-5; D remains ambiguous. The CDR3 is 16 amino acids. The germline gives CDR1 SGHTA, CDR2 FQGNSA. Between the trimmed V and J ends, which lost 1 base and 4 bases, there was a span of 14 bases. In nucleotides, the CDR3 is TGTGCCAGCAGCTTAGAACAGAGCAGAAGGAATCAGCCCCAGCATTTT. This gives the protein CASSLEQSRRNQPQHF.

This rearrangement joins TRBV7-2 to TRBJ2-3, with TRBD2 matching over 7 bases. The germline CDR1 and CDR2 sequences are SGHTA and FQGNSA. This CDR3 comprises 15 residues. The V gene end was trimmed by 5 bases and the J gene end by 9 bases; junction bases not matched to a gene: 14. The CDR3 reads CASSPRERAGGTQYF. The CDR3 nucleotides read TGTGCCAGCAGCCCCCGGGAGCGGGCCGGGGGGACGCAGTATTTT. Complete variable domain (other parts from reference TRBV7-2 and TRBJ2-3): GAGVSQSPSNKVTEKGKDVELRCDPISGHTALYWYRQSLGQGLEFLIYFQGNSAPDKSGLPSDRFSAERTGGSVSTLTIQRTQQEDSAVYLCASSPRERAGGTQYFGPGTRLTVL.

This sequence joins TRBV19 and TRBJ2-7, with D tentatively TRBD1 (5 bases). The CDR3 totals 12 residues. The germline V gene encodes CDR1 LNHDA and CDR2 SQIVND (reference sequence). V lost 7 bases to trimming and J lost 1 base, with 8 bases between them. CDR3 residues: CASTDNSYEQYF. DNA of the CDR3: TGTGCCAGTACGGACAATTCCTACGAGCAGTACTTC.

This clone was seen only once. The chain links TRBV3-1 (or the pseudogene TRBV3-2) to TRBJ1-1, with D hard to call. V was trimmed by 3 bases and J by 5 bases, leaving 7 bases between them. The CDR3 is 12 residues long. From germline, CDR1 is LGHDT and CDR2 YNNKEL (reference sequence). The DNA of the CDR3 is TGTGCCAGCAGCCATCTAGGTACTGAAGCTTTCTTT. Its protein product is CASSHLGTEAFF.

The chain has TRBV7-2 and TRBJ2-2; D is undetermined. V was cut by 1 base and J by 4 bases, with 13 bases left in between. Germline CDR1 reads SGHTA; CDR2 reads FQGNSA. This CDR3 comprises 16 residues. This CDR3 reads CASSLGVARPTGELFF. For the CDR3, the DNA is TGTGCCAGCAGCTTAGGGGTAGCCCGCCCCACCGGGGAGCTGTTTTTT. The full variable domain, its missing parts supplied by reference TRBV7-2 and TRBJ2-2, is GAGVSQSPSNKVTEKGKDVELRCDPISGHTALYWYRQSLGQGLEFLIYFQGNSAPDKSGLPSDRFSAERTGGSVSTLTIQRTQQEDSAVYLCASSLGVARPTGELFFGEGSRLTVL.

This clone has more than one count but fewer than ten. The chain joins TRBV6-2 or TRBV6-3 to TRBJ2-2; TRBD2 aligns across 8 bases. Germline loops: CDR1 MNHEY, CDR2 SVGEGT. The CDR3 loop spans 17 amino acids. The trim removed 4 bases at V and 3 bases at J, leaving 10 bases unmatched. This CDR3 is CASSSYGASGYTGELFF. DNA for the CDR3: TGTGCCAGCAGTTCCTACGGGGCTAGCGGGTACACCGGGGAGCTGTTTTTT.

The DNA of the CDR3 is TGTGCCAGCAGCTTGGATCCGGCAGGGTCTAACTATGGCTACACCTTC. Protein: CASSLDPAGSNYGYTF. The rearrangement joins TRBV5-6 to TRBJ1-2; TRBD1 is a possible D gene (5 bases). The CDR3 extends over 16 amino acids. V gave up 0 bases and J gave up 0 bases, with 12 bases separating them. CDR1 SGHDT and CDR2 YYEEEE come from the germline V gene.

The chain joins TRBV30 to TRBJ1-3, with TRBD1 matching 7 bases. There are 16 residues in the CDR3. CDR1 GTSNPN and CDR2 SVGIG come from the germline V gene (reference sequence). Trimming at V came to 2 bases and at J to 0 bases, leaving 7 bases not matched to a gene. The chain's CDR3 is CAWSIPTGSSGNTIYF. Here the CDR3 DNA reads TGTGCCTGGAGTATTCCGACAGGGAGCTCTGGAAACACCATATATTTT.